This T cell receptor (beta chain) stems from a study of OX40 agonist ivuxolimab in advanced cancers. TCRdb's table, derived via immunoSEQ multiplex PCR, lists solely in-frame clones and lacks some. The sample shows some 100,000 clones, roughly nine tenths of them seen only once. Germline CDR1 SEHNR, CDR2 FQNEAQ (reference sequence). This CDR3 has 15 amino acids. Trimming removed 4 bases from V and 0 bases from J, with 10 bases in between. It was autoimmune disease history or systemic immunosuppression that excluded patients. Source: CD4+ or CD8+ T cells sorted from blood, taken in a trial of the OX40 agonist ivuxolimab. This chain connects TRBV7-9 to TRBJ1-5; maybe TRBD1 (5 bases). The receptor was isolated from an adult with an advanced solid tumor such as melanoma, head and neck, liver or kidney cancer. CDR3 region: CASSSDRYSNQPQHF. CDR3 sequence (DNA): TGTGCCAGCAGCTCCGACAGATATAGCAATCAGCCCCAGCATTTT. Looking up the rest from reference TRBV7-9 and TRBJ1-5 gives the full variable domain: DTGVSQNPRHKITKRGQNVTFRCDPISEHNRLYWYRQTLGQGPEFLTYFQNEAQLEKSRLLSDRFSAERPKGSFSTLEIQRTEQGDSAMYLCASSSDRYSNQPQHFGDGTRLSIL.